The 21 T cell receptor beta chains reported below all come from one sample, sequenced in a study of blood T cell repertoires in COVID-19. Libraries were prepared by immunoSEQ multiplex PCR; TCRdb keeps only in-frame clonotypes and omits some of them. The profile covers about 210,000 clones, with 84% appearing a single time and about 9.7% taken by the ten largest. Sample: peripheral blood. The receptors were sampled from a man in his forties or fifties with active or convalescent COVID-19.

This chain uses TRBV15 with TRBJ1-6; 8 nucleotides match TRBD1. The CDR3 totals 17 residues. Germline trimming cut 1 base from V and 6 bases from J; bases unmatched to any gene: 8. Germline CDR1 reads LNHNV; CDR2 reads YYDKDF (reference sequence). CDR3 sequence: CATSRGGSDRGNSPLHF. As DNA, the CDR3 is TGTGCCACCAGCAGAGGGGGGTCAGACAGGGGTAATTCACCCCTCCACTTT.

The rearrangement uses TRBV30 and TRBJ1-5; D possibly corresponds to TRBD1 (6 bases). V lost 0 bases, J lost 3 bases, and 15 bases lay in between. The CDR3 runs 16 residues. Germline CDR1 reads GTSNPN; CDR2 reads SVGIG (reference sequence). CDR3 protein: CAWSVGSPGDNQPQHF. The CDR3 DNA follows: TGTGCCTGGAGTGTAGGGAGTCCAGGGGACAATCAGCCCCAGCATTTT.

V is TRBV9 and J is TRBJ2-1, with 9 bases that match TRBD1. Losses at the gene ends were 0 bases for V and 3 bases for J; bases not matched to a gene: 1. Germline lookup yields CDR1 SGDLS and CDR2 YYNGEE. CDR3 length equals 15 residues. CDR3 sequence (DNA): TGTGCCAGCAGCGTAGGGGACAGGGTCTACAATGAGCAGTTCTTC. It yields the protein CASSVGDRVYNEQFF.

The chain links TRBV11-2 to TRBJ2-7, with 9 bases matching TRBD1. V lost 5 bases and J lost 0; bases outside the gene matches: 2. CDR3 length equals 14 residues. Germline V CDR1 and CDR2: SGHAT, FQNNGV. DNA of the CDR3: TGTGCCAGCAGCCAGACAGGGGGCTCCTACGAGCAGTACTTC. It is translated as CASSQTGGSYEQYF.

The chain carries TRBV7-6 and TRBJ2-3; 10 nucleotides agree with TRBD2. This CDR3 is 17 amino acids long. V was pared by 1 base and J by 3 bases, with 7 bases of the junction left unmatched. The germline CDR1 and CDR2 sequences are SGHVS and FNYEAQ. The DNA for the CDR3 is TGTGCCAGCAGCTTAGAACTCGGGACTAGCGTGACAGATACGCAGTATTTT. This sequence encodes CASSLELGTSVTDTQYF. The full variable domain, in which reference TRBV7-6 and TRBJ2-3 provide the parts outside the CDR3, is GAGVSQSPRYKVTKRGQDVALRCDPISGHVSLYWYRQALGQGPEFLTYFNYEAQQDKSGLPNDRFSAERPEGSISTLTIQRTEQRDSAMYRCASSLELGTSVTDTQYFGPGTRLTVL.

The chain is built from TRBV5-6 and TRBJ1-2, with TRBD1 matching over 7 bases. The CDR3 spans 13 residues. With 4 bases clipped from V and 4 bases from J, the junction kept 4 bases outside the gene matches. Germline CDR1 and CDR2: SGHDT and YYEEEE. CDR3 residues: CASSPGTVYGYTF. Here the CDR3 DNA reads TGTGCCAGCAGCCCCGGGACAGTCTATGGCTACACCTTC.

The V gene is TRBV5-1, the J gene TRBJ1-2; D remains ambiguous. The germline V gene encodes CDR1 SGHRS and CDR2 YFSETQ. V was clipped by 4 bases and J by 2 bases, with 6 bases between them. This CDR3 is 12 amino acids long. The CDR3 protein is CASSPVNYGYTF. CDR3 nucleotides: TGCGCCAGCAGCCCCGTCAACTATGGCTACACCTTC.

The gene calls are TRBV4-2 and TRBJ1-1, with a tentative D call TRBD1 (5 bases). The CDR3 totals 16 residues. Germline CDR1 reads LGHNA; CDR2 reads YNFKEQ. V lost 0 bases to trimming and J lost 3 bases, with 14 bases between them. CDR3 bases: TGTGCCAGCAGCCAAGAGGTCATGGGGCCGCACACTGAAGCTTTCTTT. Amino acid sequence: CASSQEVMGPHTEAFF.

The V gene is TRBV28, the J gene TRBJ1-2; D is ambiguous. The CDR3 totals 15 residues. Per germline, CDR1 MDHEN and CDR2 SYDVKM. V was clipped by 3 bases and J by 6 bases, with 17 bases between them. CDR3 loop: CASSFPGIGVDGYTF. DNA of the CDR3: TGTGCCAGCAGTTTCCCCGGAATCGGGGTTGATGGCTACACCTTC.

A few counts support this clone. The V call is TRBV19, the J call TRBJ2-2; D gene unclear. Trimming cost V 11 bases and J 5 bases, with 6 bases left between them. Germline lookup yields CDR1 LNHDA and CDR2 SQIVND (reference sequence). This CDR3 is 10 amino acids long. CDR3: CAAGTGELFF. CDR3 coding DNA: TGTGCCGCCGGGACCGGGGAGCTGTTTTTT.

This clone was seen a few times. The J gene is TRBJ1-1, the V gene TRBV5-1; 7 bases line up with TRBD1. The CDR3 spans 15 residues. V was clipped by 1 base and J by 0 bases; unmatched bases: 3. The germline CDR1 and CDR2 sequences are SGHRS and YFSETQ. The CDR3 DNA is TGCGCCAGCAGCTTGCCCGACAGGGTGAACACTGAAGCTTTCTTT. It codes for CASSLPDRVNTEAFF.

The chain carries TRBV18 and TRBJ1-1; 8 bases match TRBD1. The CDR3 contains 16 residues. The V gene's germline CDR1 is KGHSH and CDR2 LQKENI. Trimming took 6 bases from V and 1 from J; bases not matched to a gene: 10. The CDR3 DNA reads TGTGCCAGCTCGCTCTCACCCGACAGGGGGAACACTGAAGCTTTCTTT. Amino acids: CASSLSPDRGNTEAFF.

This clone was observed a few times. This chain connects TRBV25-1 to TRBJ1-2; no definite D call. Looked up from germline, CDR1 is MGHDK and CDR2 is SYGVNS. V was pared by 2 bases and J by 4 bases, with 8 bases between. The CDR3 runs 13 residues. The CDR3 nucleotides are TGTGCCAGCAGTGAAGGACTCCTCTATGGCTACACCTTC. This encodes CASSEGLLYGYTF.

The DNA for the CDR3 is TGTGCCAGTAACCCCCGGACAGGGAGCTACACCTTC. Its translation is CASNPRTGSYTF. V is TRBV19 and J is TRBJ1-2; 8 bases line up with TRBD1. CDR3 size: 12 residues. After removal of 7 bases from V and 9 bases from J, the junction contained 7 bases not matched to a gene. Germline loops: CDR1 LNHDA, CDR2 SQIVND (reference sequence).

The J gene is TRBJ2-5, the V gene TRBV27; 8 bases align to TRBD1. J lost 4 bases, V lost 7 bases, and 8 bases had no gene match. Germline values: CDR1 MNHEY, CDR2 SMNVEV (reference sequence). The CDR3 is 14 amino acids. CDR3 loop: CASKGRQGRETQYF. CDR3 DNA sequence: TGTGCCAGCAAGGGGAGACAGGGGAGAGAGACCCAGTACTTC.

The chain uses TRBV9 and TRBJ2-2; 9 bases map to TRBD1. The CDR3 is 15 residues long. Per the germline V gene, CDR1 is SGDLS and CDR2 is YYNGEE. V lost 5 bases, J lost 3 bases, and 5 bases stayed unmatched. CDR3 bases: TGTGCCAGCAGTGGGGACAGGGAGTACACCGGGGAGCTGTTTTTT. This translates into CASSGDREYTGELFF.

The chain links TRBV2 to TRBJ1-5, with TRBD1 as a possible D gene (6 bases). The germline V and J ends were trimmed by 3 bases and 9 bases, with 15 bases remaining between them. The CDR3 loop spans 14 amino acids. Germline CDR1 and CDR2: SNHLY and FYNNEI. The CDR3: CASSDREGVGPQHF. The CDR3 bases are TGTGCCAGCAGTGATCGAGAGGGGGTAGGGCCCCAGCATTTT.

The chain joins TRBV13 to TRBJ1-4, with D possibly being TRBD1 (5 bases). Germline CDR1 and CDR2: PRHDT and FYEKMQ (reference sequence). The length of the CDR3 is 14 residues. Trimming cost V 2 bases and J 6 bases, with 10 bases left between them. CDR3 protein: CASSLWGVDEKLFF. The CDR3 region has the DNA TGTGCCAGCAGCTTATGGGGGGTCGATGAAAAACTGTTTTTT.

The V gene is TRBV10-3, the J gene TRBJ1-1, with 10 bases aligning to TRBD1. The CDR3 is 17 residues long. Germline values: CDR1 ENHRY, CDR2 SYGVKD. J was trimmed by 1 base and V by 5 bases; bases with no gene match: 10. This chain's CDR3 is CAISRHTGTGANTEAFF. In nucleotides, the CDR3 is TGTGCCATCAGTAGACATACCGGGACAGGGGCGAACACTGAAGCTTTCTTT.

This chain links TRBV5-5 with TRBJ2-3; a weak D match, TRBD1 (5 bases). V lost 0 bases to trimming and J lost 4 bases, with 9 bases between them. The CDR3 totals 14 residues. The germline gives CDR1 SGHKS, CDR2 YYEKEE (reference sequence). The CDR3 spells CASSLGSGSDTQYF. The CDR3 DNA sequence: TGTGCCAGCAGCTTGGGCTCAGGGTCAGATACGCAGTATTTT.

V gene TRBV6-5 combines with J gene TRBJ2-1; 12 nucleotides align to TRBD2. The CDR3 length is 15 residues. Looked up from germline, CDR1 is MNHEY and CDR2 is SVGAGI. Unmatched junction bases numbered 7, after V lost 6 bases and J lost 7 bases. CDR3 sequence: CASSRTSGRRNEQFF. DNA for the CDR3: TGTGCCAGCAGCCGCACTAGCGGGAGGAGGAATGAGCAGTTCTTC.